This T cell receptor beta chain was documented in a study of CXCR3-negative and CXCR3-positive naive CD8 T cells (dated by TCRdb to 2018 to 2020). Broadly, across the study: In total, roughly 140 million TRB reads were obtained, corresponding to roughly 1.5 +/- 0.3 million reads per library. TRBV-TRBJ cluster analysis included naive subsets from about five donors and memory cells from 3 donors. Diversity and physicochemical repertoire analyses were performed on approximately 10 donors pooled from two independent experiments. Summary of the overall study and its limitations: CXCR3 expression partially decreased after cryopreservation, so most assays used freshly isolated PBMCs. Naive CXCR3-negative and CXCR3-positive cells from the same donor showed similar TRBV-TRBJ usage, whereas memory cells showed distinct patterns. Compared with CXCR3-negative naive cells, CXCR3-positive naive cells had TRB CDR3s with higher hydrophobicity (lower Kidera factor 4), lower energy, and higher strength and volume indices. Comparably high repertoire diversity was found in both naive subsets, whereas much lower repertoire diversity was found in memory CD8+ T cells. Because surface CD5, which has been linked to self-reactivity in mice, was comparable between naive subsets, TCR interaction strength was also inferred from TRB CDR3 physicochemical properties.

With regard to this clonotype: Its antigen has not been determined.

The data were produced on a NextSeq 550. The Human TCR Profiling Kit (MiLaboratory) was used to make UMI-labeled 5' RACE TRB cDNA libraries. The full amount of extracted RNA was used for cDNA synthesis, and the full amount of resulting cDNA was used for PCR amplification. Libraries were prepared in parallel using an identical number of PCR cycles. Under the source paper's analysis protocol: MIGEC and MiXCR extracted about 50,000 +/- 10,000 unique UMI-labeled TRB cDNA molecules per library, requiring at least two reads per UMI. On average, each library contained about 40,000 +/- 10,000 functional in-frame TRB CDR3 nucleotide clonotypes without stop codons. Diversity metrics, including normalized Shannon-Wiener and Chao1, were computed in VDJtools after downsampling to 5000 UMI-labeled TRB molecules per sample. VDJtools was used to calculate clonotype-size-weighted physicochemical properties of the central five CDR3 residues, namely interaction energy, strength, volume and Kidera factor 4. Each CDR3 protein sequence appears as one entry after TCRdb reprocessed the reads, and no DNA is included. TCRdb, not the original authors, processed these V and J calls. The sample's records list 90,000 to 100,000 distinct CDR3 sequences. The top ten clones comprise 0.85% to 1.4% of the sample.

CDR1 and CDR2 are read off the germline V gene (reference sequence) as DFQATT and SNEGSKA. The CDR3 measures 16 amino acids from cysteine to phenylalanine. No DNA appears here. For every CD8+ T cell subset, 250,000 to 300,000 cells were flow-sorted straight into RLT lysis buffer, and each subset was sorted in triplicate. Naive CD8+ T cells were defined stringently as CD45RO-CCR7+CD27+CD95- to exclude memory contaminants. Using standard density gradient centrifugation, peripheral blood mononuclear cells were isolated from buffy coats. Naive CXCR3-negative and CXCR3-positive CD8+ T cells were flow-sorted using a FACSAria III. Total RNA was extracted from sorted cells with an RNeasy Mini Kit.

Rearrangement joined TRBV20-1 to TRBJ1-2. The specimen was naive CXCR3+ CD8+ T cells from blood. The cell subset or site label for this specimen denotes: CD45RO-CCR7+CD27+CD95- naive CD8+ T cells expressing CXCR3 (TNR3+). The TCR sequence derives from a human donor in good health. Some clones in this sample may be carry-over from other donors' samples. The CDR3 protein is CSARDFLYGSIYGYTF.